The rows below give T cell receptor beta chains drawn from one sample of a study of cytomegalovirus exposure and HLA in healthy donors. Sequenced by immunoSEQ multiplex PCR; TCRdb stores in-frame clones only, minus some. Seen here are 95,000 to 150,000 clones, 90% to 95% observed once, and the top ten hold less than 1.5%. Sample: PBMCs. Every receptor here comes from a woman aged 18-29 years in good health and CMV-seronegative. Both conserved end residues are trimmed from each CDR3. D genes are given only for firm matches.

D gene | J gene | V gene | CDR3 protein
- | TRBJ1-3 | TRBV4-1 | ASSQVGGNGNTIY
- | TRBJ2-1 | TRBV7-2 | ASSLDGSSYNEQF
- | TRBJ1-2 | TRBV9 | ASSVQGITGYT
TRBD2 | TRBJ2-1 | TRBV18 | ATRLASYNEQF
- | TRBJ2-1 | TRBV4-1 | ASSHQGYNEQF
- | TRBJ2-3 | TRBV30 | AWSEGYTDTQY
TRBD1 | TRBJ2-1 | TRBV7-9 | ASSLSDRGNEQF
TRBD2 | TRBJ2-3 | TRBV15 | ATSALAGVADTQY
TRBD2 | TRBJ2-5 | TRBV28 | ASSFLAGAQETQY
- | TRBJ2-3 | TRBV19 | ASSIRARDTQY
TRBD2 | TRBJ2-1 | TRBV9 | ASSVGGGGKHNEQF
TRBD1 | TRBJ2-6 | TRBV2 | ASSGQGAGANVLT
TRBD2 | TRBJ2-1 | TRBV7-9 | ASSSSSGVSYNEQF
- | TRBJ2-2 | TRBV10-3 | ARASGTNTGELF
TRBD1 | TRBJ2-7 | TRBV28 | ASSLSGQGSYEQY
- | TRBJ1-5 | TRBV4-1 | ASSQAVGNQPQH